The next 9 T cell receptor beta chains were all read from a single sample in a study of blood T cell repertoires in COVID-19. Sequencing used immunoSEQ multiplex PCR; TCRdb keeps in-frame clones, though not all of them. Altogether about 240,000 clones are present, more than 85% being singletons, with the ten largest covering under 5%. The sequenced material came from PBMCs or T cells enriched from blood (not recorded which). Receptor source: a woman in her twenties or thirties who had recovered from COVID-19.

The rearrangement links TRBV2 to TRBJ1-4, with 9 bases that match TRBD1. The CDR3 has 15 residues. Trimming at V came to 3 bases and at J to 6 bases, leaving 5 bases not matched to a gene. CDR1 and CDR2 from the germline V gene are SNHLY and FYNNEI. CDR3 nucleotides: TGTGCCAGCAGTGACTCGGGACAGGGCTATGAAAAACTGTTTTTT. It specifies CASSDSGQGYEKLFF. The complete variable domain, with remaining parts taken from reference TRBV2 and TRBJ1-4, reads EPEVTQTPSHQVTQMGQEVILRCVPISNHLYFYWYRQILGQKVEFLVSFYNNEISEKSEIFDDQFSVERPDGSNFTLKIRSTKLEDSAMYFCASSDSGQGYEKLFFGSGTQLSVL.

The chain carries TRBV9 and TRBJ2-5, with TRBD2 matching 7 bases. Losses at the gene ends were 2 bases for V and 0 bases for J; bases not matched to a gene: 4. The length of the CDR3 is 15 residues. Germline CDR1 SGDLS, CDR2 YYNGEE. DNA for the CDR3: TGTGCCAGCAGCGTTGCGGGAGCGTACCAAGAGACCCAGTACTTC. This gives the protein CASSVAGAYQETQYF.

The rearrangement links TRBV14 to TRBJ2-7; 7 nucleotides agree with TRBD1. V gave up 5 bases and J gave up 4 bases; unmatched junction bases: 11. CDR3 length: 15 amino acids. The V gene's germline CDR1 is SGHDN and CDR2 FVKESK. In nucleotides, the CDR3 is TGTGCCAGCAGCGTCGGAAGGGGGCGTAGGTACGAGCAGTACTTC. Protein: CASSVGRGRRYEQYF.

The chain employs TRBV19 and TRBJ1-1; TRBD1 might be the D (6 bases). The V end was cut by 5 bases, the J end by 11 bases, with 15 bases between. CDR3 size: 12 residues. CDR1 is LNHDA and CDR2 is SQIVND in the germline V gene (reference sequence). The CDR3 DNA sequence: TGTGCCAGTAGTGGTATCCAGGGGCAGGCTTTCTTT. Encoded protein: CASSGIQGQAFF.

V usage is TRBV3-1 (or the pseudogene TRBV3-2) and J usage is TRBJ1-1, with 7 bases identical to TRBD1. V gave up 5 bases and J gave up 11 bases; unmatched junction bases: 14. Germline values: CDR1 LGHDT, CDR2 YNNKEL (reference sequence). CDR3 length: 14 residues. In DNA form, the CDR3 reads TGTGCCAGCAGCACCGGGACAGCCCCCTCTCGGGCTTTCTTT. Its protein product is CASSTGTAPSRAFF.

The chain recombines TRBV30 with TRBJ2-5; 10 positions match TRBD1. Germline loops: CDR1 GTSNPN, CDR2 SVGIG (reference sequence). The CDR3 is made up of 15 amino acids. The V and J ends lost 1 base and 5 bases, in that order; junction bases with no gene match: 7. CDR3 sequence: CAWSEDRGRRETQYF. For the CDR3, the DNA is TGTGCCTGGAGTGAAGACAGGGGGCGCAGGGAGACCCAGTACTTC. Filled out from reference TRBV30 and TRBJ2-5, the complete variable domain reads SQTIHQWPATLVQPVGSPLSLECTVEGTSNPNLYWYRQAAGRGLQLLFYSVGIGQISSEVPQNLSASRPQDRQFILSSKKLLLSDSGFYLCAWSEDRGRRETQYFGPGTRLLVL.

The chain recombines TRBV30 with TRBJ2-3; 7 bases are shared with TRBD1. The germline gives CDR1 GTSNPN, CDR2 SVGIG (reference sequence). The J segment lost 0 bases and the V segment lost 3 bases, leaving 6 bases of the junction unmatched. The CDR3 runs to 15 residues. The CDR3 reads CAWRMGQSSTDTQYF. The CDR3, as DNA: TGTGCCTGGAGGATGGGACAGTCAAGCACAGATACGCAGTATTTT.

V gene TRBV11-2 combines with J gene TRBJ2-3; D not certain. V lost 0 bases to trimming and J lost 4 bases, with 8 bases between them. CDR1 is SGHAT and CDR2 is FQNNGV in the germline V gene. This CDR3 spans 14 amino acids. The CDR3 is CASSLEGPPDTQYF. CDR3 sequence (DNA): TGTGCCAGCAGCTTAGAGGGCCCCCCAGATACGCAGTATTTT.

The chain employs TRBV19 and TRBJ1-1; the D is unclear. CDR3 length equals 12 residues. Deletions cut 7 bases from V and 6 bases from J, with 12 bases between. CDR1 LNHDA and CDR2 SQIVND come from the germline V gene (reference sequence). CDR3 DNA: TGTGCCAGTAAATTAGCGGGCCCTGAAGCTTTCTTT. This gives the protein CASKLAGPEAFF.